A selection of T cell receptor beta chains follows, all from one sample in a study of cytomegalovirus exposure and HLA in healthy donors. Data came from immunoSEQ multiplex PCR; TCRdb stores just in-frame clones and leaves some out. The profile covers some 130,000 clones, with roughly 77% appearing a single time and under 5.5% taken by the ten largest. What was sequenced was PBMCs. These receptor sequences come from a man younger than 45 in good health. Each CDR3 is given with its conserved first and last residue. The D gene is left open where the match is weak. Only some rows state a clone size, as once, few, many or a class for expanded clones.

clone size,V gene,J gene,D gene,CDR3 DNA,CDR3 protein
.,TRBV7-9,TRBJ2-7,.,TGTGCCAGCCGCGACAGACACTACGAGCAGTACTTC,CASRDRHYEQYF
.,TRBV6-5,TRBJ2-5,.,TGTGCCAGCAGTTACTCGATGGAGGACCAAGAGACCCAGTACTTC,CASSYSMEDQETQYF
.,TRBV27,TRBJ2-7,.,TGTGCCAGCAGTCCAGTTGGGGGGAATCCCTACGAGCAGTACTTC,CASSPVGGNPYEQYF
.,TRBV27,TRBJ2-1,TRBD1,TGTGCCAGCAGTTTCCCGTCAGAGAGCCGGGACAGCACCTACAATGAGCAGTTCTTC,CASSFPSESRDSTYNEQFF
.,TRBV7-6,TRBJ1-2,.,TGTGCCAGCAGCTCCTCAGGGCGGCGTGATGGCTACACCTTC,CASSSSGRRDGYTF
.,TRBV18,TRBJ2-5,.,TGTGCCAGCTCACCGAGGGGGCGCGGGGAAGAGACCCAGTACTTC,CASSPRGRGEETQYF
.,TRBV10-3,TRBJ2-7,TRBD2,TGTGCCTCTTTGGGACTAGCGGGAGGTGGCGAGCAGTACTTC,CASLGLAGGGEQYF
.,TRBV6-5,TRBJ1-4,.,TGTGCCAGCAGTTACCTTGGGCCGGGGGATAATGAAAAACTGTTTTTT,CASSYLGPGDNEKLFF
.,TRBV6-1,TRBJ2-7,.,TGTGCCAGCACCCTCGGGAACCAGTTCTACGAGCAGTACTTC,CASTLGNQFYEQYF
few,TRBV11-2,TRBJ2-7,TRBD1,TGTGCCAGCAGCGTGACAGGGGGGTCCTACGAGCAGTACTTC,CASSVTGGSYEQYF